The clone carrying this TCR beta chain was counted between two and nine times. No antigen is known for it. This specimen belongs to a study of identical twins. Regarding the study as a whole: It was possible that invariant MAIT and iNKT cells partly confounded the zero-insertion analyses.

V was pared by 4 bases and J by 3 bases, with 8 bases of the junction left unmatched. The germline CDR1 and CDR2 sequences are SGHTA and FQGNSA. The CDR3 spans 16 residues. Unique molecular identifiers were present on the cDNA, which also gained a universal primer site by template switching. TCRdb ran MiXCR on the 5' RACE reads and lists one entry per CDR3 protein. The table has more than 350,000 distinct CDR3 sequences, approximately 8.8% seen once. This TCR was sampled from a woman aged 45-65 years in good health. The chain combines TRBV7-2 with TRBJ2-7; 11 nucleotides align to TRBD2. The sequencing input was naive T cells sorted from blood. The CDR3 region has the DNA TGTGCCAGCAGCTCCCTGACTAGCGGGAAGGTCTACGAGCAGTACTTC. It yields the protein CASSSLTSGKVYEQYF.